The rows below give T cell receptor beta chains drawn from one sample of a study of blood T cell repertoires in COVID-19. Sequencing was performed with immunoSEQ multiplex PCR; in TCRdb, only in-frame clones are kept and a portion is missing. The table lists about 200,000 clones, around 92% of them singletons. Sequenced input: PBMCs or T cells enriched from blood (not recorded which). These receptors were collected from a woman aged 18 to 35 who had recovered from COVID-19. CDR3s include the opening cysteine and the closing phenylalanine or tryptophan. The order of the fields is D gene, clone size, J gene, V gene, CDR3 DNA, CDR3 protein. D genes are given only for firm matches. Clone size is stated in some rows and not others, as once, few, many or a class when expanded.

>TRBD1|-|TRBJ1-1|TRBV6-5
TGTGCCAGCAGCCGAAGTACAGGGGGCATCGCTGAAGCTTTCTTT
CASSRSTGGIAEAFF
>TRBD1|-|TRBJ1-3|TRBV18
TGTGCCAGCTCACCGACGACAGGGGTCGGAAACACCATATATTTT
CASSPTTGVGNTIYF
>TRBD1|-|TRBJ2-4|TRBV28
TGTCAGTACATCGGGTACGGAAACAGGGGGAAAAACATTCAGTACTTC
CQYIGYGNRGKNIQYF
>TRBD1|-|TRBJ1-2|TRBV9
TGTGCCAGCAGCACCGGGACAGTGGGTAACTATGGCTACACCTTC
CASSTGTVGNYGYTF
>TRBD2|-|TRBJ2-7|TRBV27
TGTGCCAGCAGTTCCCCCGGGACTAGCTCATCCTACGAGCAGTACTTC
CASSSPGTSSSYEQYF
>-|-|TRBJ1-6|TRBV6-5
TGTGCCAGCAGTTACGGGCTTCGGGGGGGTTACTCACCCCTCCACTTT
CASSYGLRGGYSPLHF
>-|-|TRBJ1-2|TRBV12-3/TRBV12-4
TGTGCCAGCAGTCTGACATCTATCTATGGCTACACCTTC
CASSLTSIYGYTF
>-|-|TRBJ1-5|TRBV30
TGTGCCTGGAGTACAGCGGGGACTAGCAATCAGCCCCAGCATTTT
CAWSTAGTSNQPQHF
>TRBD1|-|TRBJ2-2|TRBV19
TGTGCCAGTGATCGGACAGGGGTTAACACCGGGGAGCTGTTTTTT
CASDRTGVNTGELFF
>TRBD1|few|TRBJ1-1|TRBV18
TGTGCCAGCTCACTAGACAGGGGGGGCACTGAAGCTTTCTTT
CASSLDRGGTEAFF
>-|once|TRBJ1-6|TRBV27
TGTGCCAGCAGTCCGACAGTGGCAGGCTCACCCCTCCACTTT
CASSPTVAGSPLHF
>TRBD1|-|TRBJ1-6|TRBV7-9
TGTGCCAGCAGCTGGGGACAGGGTAATTCACCCCTCCACTTT
CASSWGQGNSPLHF
>TRBD1|-|TRBJ1-4|TRBV7-9
TGTGCCAGCAGCTCGGGACAGGTATCAGCTAATGAAAAACTGTTTTTT
CASSSGQVSANEKLFF
>TRBD1|-|TRBJ1-2|TRBV6-5
TGTGCCAGCAGACCTACAGGGGGCGCCTATGGCTACACCTTC
CASRPTGGAYGYTF
>-|-|TRBJ1-2|TRBV5-5
TGTGCCAGCAGCGCAACAGGATACTATGGCTACACCTTC
CASSATGYYGYTF
>-|-|TRBJ2-3|TRBV14
TGTGCCAGCAGCCAAGCTTGGACAGCTAGCACAGATACGCAGTATTTT
CASSQAWTASTDTQYF
>-|-|TRBJ1-2|TRBV9
TGTGCCAGCAGCGGCGAGACAGGCGGCTATGGCTACACCTTC
CASSGETGGYGYTF
>TRBD1|-|TRBJ1-5|TRBV2
TGTGCCAGCAGGGGGACAGGATATCAGCCCCAGCATTTT
CASRGTGYQPQHF
>TRBD1|-|TRBJ1-5|TRBV24-1
TGTGCCACCGAACAGGGGGCCCAGCAGCCCCAGCATTTT
CATEQGAQQPQHF
>-|once|TRBJ2-6|TRBV7-6
TGTGCCAGCAGTCCACTGAGCTCTGGGGCCAACGTCCTGACTTTC
CASSPLSSGANVLTF
>TRBD1|-|TRBJ1-2|TRBV5-4
TGTGCCAGCAGCGTGGGACAGAACTATGGCTACACCTTC
CASSVGQNYGYTF
>-|-|TRBJ2-5|TRBV5-1
TGCGCCAGCAGCCCGGGGACTTCCACTCAAGAGACCCAGTACTTC
CASSPGTSTQETQYF
>-|-|TRBJ1-3|TRBV27
TGTGCCAGCAGCTACCCTTCGGATTTT
CASSYPSDF
>-|-|TRBJ2-2|TRBV5-1
TGCGCCAGCCGGACAATCATAAACACCGGGGAGCTGTTTTTT
CASRTIINTGELFF
>TRBD1|-|TRBJ1-2|TRBV3-1/TRBV3-2
TGTGCCAGCAGCCAAGGACAGGGTAGGCGCTACACCTTC
CASSQGQGRRYTF
>TRBD1|-|TRBJ2-2|TRBV11-3
TGTGCCAGCAGCCCACAGGGGACCGGGGAGCTGTTTTTT
CASSPQGTGELFF
>TRBD1|-|TRBJ1-5|TRBV10-1
TGCGCCAGCAGTGGGGGACAGGGGGGTCAGCCCCAGCATTTT
CASSGGQGGQPQHF
>TRBD1|-|TRBJ1-6|TRBV9
TGTGCCAGCAGCGTAGACAGGGGGCGATCACCCCTCCACTTT
CASSVDRGRSPLHF
>-|-|TRBJ1-2|TRBV29-1
TGCAGCGTTGGCCCGAGAGCAGGGCCCGGAAACTATGGCTACACCTTC
CSVGPRAGPGNYGYTF
>-|-|TRBJ2-5|TRBV18
TGTGCCAGCTCACCAGGGCGGGATCAAGAGACCCAGTACTTC
CASSPGRDQETQYF
>-|-|TRBJ1-2|TRBV2
TGTGCCAGCAGTGAATCAGGGGAAGGTGGCTACACCTTC
CASSESGEGGYTF
>TRBD1|once|TRBJ1-2|TRBV5-8
TGTGCCAGCACCCCATTTAGAAAAGGGGGCAACTATGGCTACACCTTC
CASTPFRKGGNYGYTF
>-|-|TRBJ1-5|TRBV28
TGTGCCAGCAGGCGCCGGGATATCGGCAGCAATCAGCCCCAGCATTTT
CASRRRDIGSNQPQHF
>-|-|TRBJ1-5|TRBV7-8
TGTGCCAGCAGCTCAAGGAGAGGTCAGCCCCAGCATTTT
CASSSRRGQPQHF
>-|-|TRBJ1-2|TRBV6-5
TGTGCCAGCAGTTTCCGGCAGGGTAGGGACTATGGCTACACCTTC
CASSFRQGRDYGYTF
>TRBD1|-|TRBJ1-1|TRBV9
TGTGCCAGCAGCGGACAGGGGGCCTTGAACACTGAAGCTTTCTTT
CASSGQGALNTEAFF
>-|-|TRBJ2-7|TRBV5-6
TGTGCCAGCAGCCTCCAGAACTACGAGCAGTACTTC
CASSLQNYEQYF
>-|-|TRBJ2-5|TRBV9
TGTGCCAGCAGCGTAGAGAGGGGGTCGGAGACCCAGTACTTC
CASSVERGSETQYF
>-|-|TRBJ2-2|TRBV5-6
TGTGCCAGCAGCCAGGGTCCCAACACCGGGGAGCTGTTTTTT
CASSQGPNTGELFF
>TRBD1|-|TRBJ1-4|TRBV19
TGTGCCAGTAGCCGGACAGGGAATGAAAAACTGTTTTTT
CASSRTGNEKLFF
>-|once|TRBJ2-5|TRBV28
TGTGCCAGCAGCAACCAGCGGGAGACCCAGTACTTC
CASSNQRETQYF
>-|-|TRBJ1-2|TRBV12-3/TRBV12-4
TGTGCCAGCAGTTTGTATAGCTATGGCTACACCTTC
CASSLYSYGYTF
>-|-|TRBJ1-4|TRBV12-3/TRBV12-4
TGTGCCAGACGGAGGGAAAAACTGTTTTTT
CARRREKLFF
>-|-|TRBJ1-2|TRBV13
TGTGCCAGCAGCTTAGAGCGGGGTCGAAACTATGGCTACACCTTC
CASSLERGRNYGYTF
>-|-|TRBJ1-6|TRBV9
TGTGCCAGCAGCGTAGGCGACAGAGATAATTCACCCCTCCACTTT
CASSVGDRDNSPLHF
>-|-|TRBJ2-5|TRBV7-8
TGTGCCAGCAGCGGGGGCAGGGTCGAGGAGACCCAGTACTTC
CASSGGRVEETQYF
>TRBD1|-|TRBJ2-2|TRBV5-5
TGTGCCAGCAGCTTGGACGACAGGGGGAAGGGCGGGGAGCTGTTTTTT
CASSLDDRGKGGELFF
>-|-|TRBJ1-6|TRBV7-2
TGTGCCAGCAGCTTAGTCGGCGGGGGGCGGTCCTATAATTCACCCCTCCACTTT
CASSLVGGGRSYNSPLHF
>-|once|TRBJ2-1|TRBV9
TGTGCCAGCAGCGAGGGAGGATTAACATACGGCCGTGAGCAGTTCTTC
CASSEGGLTYGREQFF
>TRBD1|-|TRBJ2-5|TRBV9
TGTGCCAGCAGCGTAGATCGGGGCAGGGGGTCTACTACGGAGACCCAGTACTTC
CASSVDRGRGSTTETQYF
>-|-|TRBJ2-1|TRBV24-1
TGTGCCACCAGCGGGCAGGGGCGGAATGAGCAGTTCTTC
CATSGQGRNEQFF
>TRBD1|once|TRBJ1-1|TRBV28
TGTGCCAGCCAAAGGGGGCTGAACACTGAAGCTTTCTTT
CASQRGLNTEAFF
>TRBD1|-|TRBJ1-2|TRBV2
TGTGCCAGCAACCGCCGGGACAGTCCCTATGGCTACACCTTC
CASNRRDSPYGYTF